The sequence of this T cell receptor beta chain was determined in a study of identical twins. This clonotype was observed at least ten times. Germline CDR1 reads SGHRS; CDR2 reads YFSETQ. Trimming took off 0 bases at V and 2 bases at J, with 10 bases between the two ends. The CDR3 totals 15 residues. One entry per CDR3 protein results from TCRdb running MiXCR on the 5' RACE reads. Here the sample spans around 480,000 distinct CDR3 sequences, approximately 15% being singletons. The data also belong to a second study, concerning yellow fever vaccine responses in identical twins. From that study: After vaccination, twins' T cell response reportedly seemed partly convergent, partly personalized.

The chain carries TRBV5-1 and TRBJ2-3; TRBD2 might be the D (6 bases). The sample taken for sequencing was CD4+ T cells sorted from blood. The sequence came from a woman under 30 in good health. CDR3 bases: TGCGCCAGCAGCTTGGTTAGCGGTTCCACAGATACGCAGTATTTT. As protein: CASSLVSGSTDTQYF.